The 5 T cell receptor beta chains listed next were all sequenced from one sample in a study of cytomegalovirus exposure and HLA in healthy donors. 60 Vbeta and 13 Jbeta primers were used in PCR. Assay: immunoSEQ multiplex PCR; the TCRdb copy retains only in-frame clones and omits some. The table has 130,000 to 150,000 clones, about two thirds seen once. Sequenced: PBMCs. These receptor sequences come from a man between 60 and 75 years old in good health and CMV-seronegative.

This chain connects TRBV5-1 to TRBJ2-1; a possible D gene is TRBD2 (5 bases). The CDR3 has 15 residues. Germline values: CDR1 SGHRS, CDR2 YFSETQ. Deletions cut 2 bases from V and 7 bases from J, with 16 bases between. As DNA, the CDR3 is TGCGCCAGCAGCTTTGAGGGCCGCTATATAAATGAGCAGTTCTTC. Residues: CASSFEGRYINEQFF. Full variable domain (rest looked up from reference TRBV5-1 and TRBJ2-1): KAGVTQTPRYLIKTRGQQVTLSCSPISGHRSVSWYQQTPGQGLQFLFEYFSETQRNKGNFPGRFSGRQFSNSRSEMNVSTLELGDSALYLCASSFEGRYINEQFFGPGTRLTVL.

This chain links TRBV4-3 with TRBJ1-1; possibly TRBD1 for D (6 bases). Between the trimmed V and J ends, which lost 1 base and 7 bases, there was a span of 10 bases. Germline values: CDR1 LGHNA, CDR2 YSLEER. This CDR3 has 13 amino acids. The CDR3: CASSQVKGHEAFF. The CDR3 bases are TGCGCCAGCAGCCAAGTTAAGGGACATGAAGCTTTCTTT.

The V and J genes are TRBV18 and TRBJ2-2, with 7 bases aligning to TRBD1. Germline V gives CDR1 KGHSH, CDR2 LQKENI. V shed 4 bases, J shed 0 bases, and the junction held 14 bases outside the gene matches. This CDR3 comprises 19 residues. Here the CDR3 reads CASSLRGATGTANTGELFF. The CDR3 DNA is TGTGCCAGCTCACTCCGGGGCGCAACCGGGACAGCGAACACCGGGGAGCTGTTTTTT.

About this clone: Relative to the germline gene, one junction end is altered; a read error may explain this. This chain uses TRBV4-1 with TRBJ2-7; D not certain. The CDR3 loop spans 14 amino acids. Germline CDR1 reads MGHRA; CDR2 reads YSYEKL. Here the CDR3 reads CASSYPANSYEQHF. The CDR3 region has the DNA TGCGCCAGCAGCTACCCAGCGAACTCCTACGAGCAGCACTTC.

V and J are TRBV6-5 and TRBJ2-6; D is undetermined. V lost 6 bases and J 1 base, leaving 7 bases between the germline ends. The CDR3 covers 14 residues. The V gene's germline CDR1 is MNHEY and CDR2 SVGAGI. DNA of the CDR3: TGTGCCAGCAGACCAGTATCTGGGGCCAACGTCCTGACTTTC. This sequence encodes CASRPVSGANVLTF.